One sample yielded the 31 T cell receptor delta chains listed below, sequenced in a study of Vδ1+ human thymocytes. Points from the study as a whole: Thymic TRG and TRD repertoires appeared highly polyclonal.

What these receptors recognize is not known. Extracted RNA was reverse transcribed into cDNA. Pooled V-gene forward primers with one constant-region reverse primer generated the CDR3 amplicons by multiplex PCR. TCRdb called clones from the multiplex PCR reads again using CATT. The data hold under 25,000 delta-chain clones, with around 7.9% observed a single time. Sample: Vdelta1+ gamma-delta thymocytes from the thymus. Subset: FACS-sorted CD3+ TCRalphabeta- TCRVdelta1+ TCRVdelta2- thymocytes. Receptors originate from a child under two years old who had congenital heart surgery.

This clone has more than one count but fewer than ten. The chain has TRDV1 and TRDJ1; TRDD3 agrees at 9 bases. The germline V gene has CDR1 TSWWSYY and CDR2 QGS. The CDR3 totals 17 residues. V dropped 2 bases and J dropped 7; count of bases not matched to a gene: 14. The CDR3: CALGEGFYWGTWGKLIF. The CDR3, as DNA: TGTGCTCTTGGGGAAGGGTTTTACTGGGGGACCTGGGGTAAACTCATCTTT.

In this sample, this clone turned up a few times. This chain links TRDV1 with TRDJ1; D not resolved. The germline CDR1 and CDR2 sequences are TSWWSYY and QGS. V dropped 4 bases and J dropped 0 bases, with 6 bases sitting between them. The CDR3 runs 13 residues. The CDR3 here is CALGVLYTDKLIF. The CDR3 DNA follows: TGTGCTCTTGGGGTATTGTACACCGATAAACTCATCTTT.

No V gene call is available, although the J gene is TRDJ1; no DNA check was done on the table's D call, TRDD3. This CDR3 spans 20 amino acids. The DNA for the CDR3 is TGTGCTCTTGGGGATCCCACCCTGACCTGGGGGACACGCCGTACCGATAAACTCATCTTT. It specifies CALGDPTLTWGTRRTDKLIF.

This clone has only a few counts. The gene calls are TRDV1 and TRDJ1; 13 nucleotides match TRDD3. The CDR3 has 21 residues. J was trimmed by 0 bases and V by 0 bases; bases with no gene match: 13. Germline V gene lookup returns CDR1 TSWWSYY and CDR2 QGS. The CDR3 loop reads CALGELPCTGGYAYHTDKLIF. CDR3 sequence (DNA): TGTGCTCTTGGGGAACTACCCTGTACTGGGGGATACGCGTATCACACCGATAAACTCATCTTT.

The chain employs TRDV1 and TRDJ1, with D possibly being TRDD3 (9 bases). The CDR3 is 23 residues long. Trimming left V 2 bases short and J 0 bases short, with 34 bases between. Germline lookup yields CDR1 TSWWSYY and CDR2 QGS. This CDR3 reads CALGEFKPSYSVLGEPHTDKLIF. CDR3 sequence (DNA): TGTGCTCTTGGGGAATTTAAGCCTTCCTATAGTGTACTGGGGGAACCACACACCGATAAACTCATCTTT.

The V and J genes are TRDV1 and TRDJ1; 12 positions agree with TRDD3. The J segment lost 0 bases and the V segment lost 2 bases, leaving 13 bases of the junction unmatched. The CDR3 has 20 residues. The V gene's germline CDR1 is TSWWSYY and CDR2 QGS. CDR3: CALGEGTRTGGYWDTDKLIF. CDR3 nucleotides: TGTGCTCTTGGGGAAGGGACCCGGACTGGGGGATACTGGGACACCGATAAACTCATCTTT.

This clone was detected only a few times. The chain joins TRDV2 to TRDJ1; the match to TRDD3 covers 13 bases. CDR3 size: 17 residues. Trimming took 0 bases from V and 1 from J; bases not matched to a gene: 4. The germline gives CDR1 GEAIGNYY, CDR2 EKD. CDR3 coding DNA: TGTGCCTGTGACACCCTACTGGGGGATACGTCCACCGATAAACTCATCTTT. Protein product: CACDTLLGDTSTDKLIF.

This clone was found a few times. This chain uses TRDV1 with TRDJ1, with no clear D. The CDR3 is 14 amino acids. The V gene lost 8 bases and the J gene lost 2 bases, with 15 bases spanning the gap. Germline V lookup: CDR1 TSWWSYY, CDR2 QGS. The CDR3 reads CALCNYAWTDKLIF. The CDR3 region has the DNA TGTGCTCTTTGTAACTACGCTTGGACCGATAAACTCATCTTT.

The chain has TRDV1 and TRDJ1; 12 bases match TRDD3. Looked up from germline, CDR1 is TSWWSYY and CDR2 is QGS. This CDR3 is 22 amino acids long. The V and J ends lost 1 base and 3 bases, in that order; junction bases with no gene match: 21. CDR3 in amino acids: CALGEPPFPTGLGDTEADKLIF. The CDR3 DNA reads as TGTGCTCTTGGGGAACCCCCCTTTCCTACTGGGCTGGGGGATACGGAGGCCGATAAACTCATCTTT.

The V and J genes are TRDV1 and TRDJ1; 9 bases map to TRDD3. TCRdb leaves out the J gene; it was filled in here by matching the DNA to germline. The CDR3 is 19 amino acids. From germline, CDR1 is TSWWSYY and CDR2 QGS. Trimming cost V 3 bases and J 2 bases; bases outside gene matches: 16. This CDR3 reads CALGEASYWGYAGTDKLIF. The DNA for the CDR3 is TGTGCTCTTGGGGAGGCCTCCTACTGGGGATACGCGGGTACCGATAAACTCATCTTT.

This clone was seen a handful of times. The chain is built from TRDV1 and TRDJ2, with TRDD3 matching over 11 bases. With 2 bases clipped from V and 11 bases from J, the junction kept 10 bases outside the gene matches. This CDR3 spans 16 amino acids. The germline gives CDR1 TSWWSYY, CDR2 QGS. CDR3 protein: CALGEKLLGDSWQLFF. The CDR3 bases are TGTGCTCTTGGGGAAAAGTTACTGGGGGATAGTTGGCAACTCTTCTTT.

This clone was seen more than once but under ten times. The V and J genes are TRDV1 and TRDJ1, with 8 bases aligning to TRDD3. J lost 0 bases, V lost 2 bases, and 17 bases had no gene match. The CDR3 sequence is 20 residues long. The germline gives CDR1 TSWWSYY, CDR2 QGS. The chain's CDR3 is CALGEITERTLLGDTDKLIF. DNA of the CDR3: TGTGCTCTTGGGGAAATAACAGAACGCACCTTACTGGGGGACACCGATAAACTCATCTTT.

The gene calls are TRDV1 and TRDJ1; D might be TRDD2 or TRDD3, each matching 5 bases. V lost 2 bases and J 0 bases, leaving 28 bases between the germline ends. Germline values: CDR1 TSWWSYY, CDR2 QGS. This CDR3 region has 21 residues. CDR3 in DNA: TGTGCTCTTGGGGAAAGGGGGTTCTGCCCTACCCGGCCGCCTTACACCGATAAACTCATCTTT. Protein: CALGERGFCPTRPPYTDKLIF.

J is TRDJ1 and V is TRDV1; 8 nucleotides align to TRDD3. Trimming removed 8 bases from V and 4 bases from J; junction bases left unmatched: 15. The CDR3 has 16 amino acids. Germline CDR1 TSWWSYY, CDR2 QGS. The DNA of the CDR3 is TGTGCTCTTCCCACCGGCTGGGGGAGTATGGGCGATAAACTCATCTTT. Translation: CALPTGWGSMGDKLIF.

This chain uses TRDV2 with TRDJ1; 10 bases agree with TRDD3. The V gene end was trimmed by 5 bases and the J gene end by 0 bases; junction bases not matched to a gene: 26. Germline values: CDR1 GEAIGNYY, CDR2 EKD. The CDR3 runs to 22 residues. CDR3 nucleotides: TGTGCCTGTGGCCCCCCGTATGGGGGATACAAAATACAGTACAAGTACACCGATAAACTCATCTTT. Amino acid sequence: CACGPPYGGYKIQYKYTDKLIF.

This clone was seen a handful of times. V usage is TRDV1 and J usage is TRDJ1; 7 bases are shared with TRDD3. The CDR3 spans 20 residues. Trimming took 4 bases from V and 0 from J; bases not matched to a gene: 20. Germline loops: CDR1 TSWWSYY, CDR2 QGS. Written as DNA, the CDR3 is TGTGCTCTTGGGGCACCTGGCTATGGGGGGATCTCCCTGTACACCGATAAACTCATCTTT. Residues: CALGAPGYGGISLYTDKLIF.

The V and J genes are TRDV1 and TRDJ1; 13 nucleotides agree with TRDD3. The CDR3 has 21 residues. CDR1 and CDR2 from the germline V gene are TSWWSYY and QGS. The V gene end was trimmed by 1 base and the J gene end by 1 base; junction bases not matched to a gene: 15. The CDR3 DNA reads TGTGCTCTTGGGGAACGGGGGGTACTTCCACTGGGGGATACGGCCACCGATAAACTCATCTTT. Its translation is CALGERGVLPLGDTATDKLIF.

As regards this clone: The sample has other DNA sequences that encode this CDR3 too. This chain uses TRDV3 with TRDJ1, with no clear D. Trimming removed 3 bases at V and 1 base at J, with 21 bases between. This CDR3 is 16 amino acids long. Germline CDR1 is TVYSNPD and CDR2 is GDNSRS (reference sequence). The CDR3 reads CAFVSGLSGPTDKLIF. The CDR3 nucleotides read TGTGCCTTCGTTTCCGGACTAAGCGGACCCACCGATAAACTCATCTTT.

The J gene call is TRDJ1, but no V gene call exists; the table's TRDD3 call for D was not verified on the DNA. This CDR3 spans 22 amino acids. The CDR3 region is CALGAIPSTTILGDIDPQKLIF. The CDR3 region has the DNA TGTGCTCTTGGGGCGATACCTTCCACCACCATACTGGGGGATATCGACCCCCAAAAACTCATCTTT.

This clone turned up a few times. Germline and junction disagree at one end, which may indicate a read error. The chain joins TRDV1 to TRDJ1; TRDD3 matches at 8 bases. Germline values: CDR1 TSWWSYY, CDR2 QGS. The CDR3 loop spans 19 amino acids. CDR3 nucleotide sequence: TGTGCTCCTGGGGAAGGGCCCCAAACCTTGTACGGGGGATACGATAAACTCATCTTT. Residues: CAPGEGPQTLYGGYDKLIF.

This clone was recorded once. The V call is TRDV1, the J call TRDJ1, with TRDD3 matching over 10 bases. Since TCRdb gives no J gene, matching the DNA to germline was used here to assign it. Per the germline V gene, CDR1 is TSWWSYY and CDR2 is QGS. V lost 8 bases to trimming and J lost 2 bases; unmatched junction nucleotides: 5. The CDR3 loop spans 14 amino acids. The CDR3 DNA follows: TGTGCTCTTCGGTTACTGGGGGATACCGATAAACTCATCTTT. Translation: CALRLLGDTDKLIF.

This chain joins TRDV1 and TRDJ1; perhaps D is TRDD2 or TRDD3 (7 bases each). Germline CDR1 is TSWWSYY and CDR2 is QGS. The germline V and J ends were trimmed by 3 bases and 5 bases, with 31 bases remaining between them. This CDR3 is built from 20 residues. DNA for the CDR3: TGTGCTCTTGGGGATAAACCTTTCCTACCGGGGATAACCGTTGGAGATAAACTCATCTTT. This gives the protein CALGDKPFLPGITVGDKLIF.

This sequence joins TRDV1 and TRDJ1; TRDD3 might be the D (5 bases). V was shortened by 4 bases and J by 11 bases, with 26 bases between the two germline ends. The germline V gene has CDR1 TSWWSYY and CDR2 QGS. The CDR3 extends over 16 amino acids. The CDR3 DNA reads as TGTGCTCTTGGGGTTCCCCATAGGGGGGGCTCCACGGGGCTCATCTTT. Protein sequence: CALGVPHRGGSTGLIF.

The chain employs TRDV1 and TRDJ1; TRDD3 is a possible D gene (9 bases). Germline lookup yields CDR1 TSWWSYY and CDR2 QGS. Between the trimmed V and J ends, which lost 3 bases and 0 bases, there was a span of 26 bases. The CDR3 has 20 amino acids. In DNA, the CDR3 is TGTGCTCTTGGGGACCCGGGCCTTCCTAGGGGGATACCGTACACCGATAAACTCATCTTT. It encodes CALGDPGLPRGIPYTDKLIF.

This clone came up a few times. The chain couples TRDV2 to TRDJ1, with 9 positions matching TRDD3. Germline CDR1 GEAIGNYY, CDR2 EKD. V shed 0 bases and J 0 bases; nucleotides not matched to a gene: 7. The CDR3 has 17 residues. The chain's CDR3 is CACDTGGYPSNTDKLIF. The CDR3 coding sequence is TGTGCCTGTGACACCGGGGGATACCCCTCGAACACCGATAAACTCATCTTT.

This clone was counted only a few times. Within the sample, other DNA sequences also encode this same CDR3. This chain links TRDV1 with TRDJ1; TRDD3 matches 12 bases. Germline CDR1 TSWWSYY, CDR2 QGS. Trimming took 0 bases from V and 9 from J; bases not matched to a gene: 11. CDR3 size: 17 residues. The CDR3 coding sequence is TGTGCTCTTGGGGAACTTAGCCCCGACGCTGGGGGATACGAACTCATCTTT. This translates into CALGELSPDAGGYELIF.

The chain has TRDV1 and TRDJ1; 10 positions match TRDD3. There are 19 residues in the CDR3. CDR1 and CDR2 from the germline V gene are TSWWSYY and QGS. Unmatched junction bases numbered 14, after V lost 3 bases and J lost 1 base. The DNA for the CDR3 is TGTGCTCTTGGGGACTTCCGAACGGACTGGGGGATCCTCACCGATAAACTCATCTTT. Translated, it gives CALGDFRTDWGILTDKLIF.

With respect to this clone: At one end, the junction sequence differs from germline, possibly due to a read error. Within the sample, other DNA sequences also encode this same CDR3. This chain uses TRDV1 with TRDJ1; the D gene is possibly TRDD3 (5 bases). CDR1 and CDR2 from the germline V gene are TSWWSYY and QGS. The CDR3 sequence is 18 residues long. The CDR3 sequence is CALGELPNPKRYTDKLIF. In DNA, the CDR3 is TGTGCCCTTGGGGAACTCCCTAACCCAAAAAGGTACACCGATAAACTCATCTTT.

The genes are TRDV1 and TRDJ1; 9 positions agree with TRDD2. With V trimmed by 2 bases and J by 0 bases, 25 bases remained unmatched. CDR1 and CDR2 (germline): TSWWSYY, QGS. This CDR3 has 23 amino acids. CDR3 in amino acids: CALGENSEPSYVKGEPYTDKLIF. The CDR3 region has the DNA TGTGCTCTTGGGGAAAATTCTGAGCCTTCCTACGTTAAGGGGGAGCCGTACACCGATAAACTCATCTTT.

The genes are TRDV1 and TRDJ1; tentatively, D is TRDD2 (5 bases). CDR1 TSWWSYY and CDR2 QGS come from the germline V gene. The germline V and J ends were trimmed by 2 bases and 0 bases, with 16 bases remaining between them. The CDR3 length is 17 residues. The CDR3 DNA reads as TGTGCTCTTGGGGAATACCCTACGGGGTTTCACACCGATAAACTCATCTTT. Protein sequence: CALGEYPTGFHTDKLIF.

This clone was found a few times. This sequence joins TRDV1 and TRDJ1; D possibly corresponds to TRDD3 (5 bases). The germline gives CDR1 TSWWSYY, CDR2 QGS. The CDR3 runs 15 residues. V gave up 3 bases and J gave up 5 bases, with 16 bases separating them. This CDR3 is CALGEPWGQEDKLIF. The CDR3 nucleotides read TGTGCTCTTGGGGAGCCATGGGGCCAAGAAGATAAACTCATCTTT.